The next 10 T cell receptor beta chains were all read from a single sample in a study of tumor and adjacent non-tumor tissue in lung cancer. RNA was extracted from bulk tissue without any cell sorting. The library came from three nested PCR rounds adapted from ARM-PCR protocols. From the multiplex PCR reads, TCRdb called clonotypes with MiXCR, one entry per CDR3 protein. The table records just over 200,000 distinct CDR3 sequences, 70% to 75% of them present only once. The sample was lung tumor tissue. These receptors all stem from a man aged 55 to 69 with non-small cell lung cancer.

In this sample, this clonotype turned up once. It may be a read error: a sequence one base away is much more abundant. The conserved phenylalanine or tryptophan normally closing the CDR3 is absent here, so this likely arose from a read error. The rearrangement joins TRBV20-1 to TRBJ2-3, with 8 bases identical to TRBD2. V was clipped by 8 bases and J by 2 bases; unmatched bases: 9. In germline, CDR1 is DFQATT, CDR2 SNEGSKA (reference sequence). This CDR3 has 14 residues. The CDR3 DNA reads TGCAGTTACTTAGCGGGGCCCTTCACAGATACGCAGTATTCT. Translation gives CSYLAGPFTDTQYS.

A word on this clonotype: At one end the junction does not follow the germline gene, possibly because of a read error. The V gene is TRBV20-1, the J gene TRBJ2-7; TRBD2 matches 10 bases. This CDR3 is built from 15 residues. The V gene's germline CDR1 is DFQATT and CDR2 SNEGSKA (reference sequence). In DNA, the CDR3 is TGCAGTGCTCTCACGGGACTAGCGAGCTCCTACGAGCAGTATTTC. It encodes CSALTGLASSYEQYF.

This clonotype was seen only once. Its ends do not fully match the called genes, so a read error is possible. V and J are TRBV12-3 or TRBV12-4 and TRBJ1-3, with D unclear. CDR3 length: 12 residues. DNA for the CDR3: TGTGTCAGCAGTTTACTACTAGACACCATATATTTT. Its protein product is CVSSLLLDTIYF.

There are many counts of this clonotype. This rearrangement joins TRBV20-1 to TRBJ2-1; D may correspond to TRBD1 or TRBD2 (5 bases each). The CDR3 runs 13 residues. The V and J ends lost 0 bases and 13 bases respectively, with 16 bases between them. Looked up from germline, CDR1 is DFQATT and CDR2 is SNEGSKA (reference sequence). The CDR3 DNA sequence: TGCAGTGCTAGAGATTATAAAGGGGACCCACAGTTCTTC. Its translation is CSARDYKGDPQFF.

The count of this clonotype is one. The conserved phenylalanine or tryptophan is not found at the CDR3 terminus, so this likely reflects a read error. The V gene is TRBV7-9, the J gene TRBJ1-3; no reliable D call. The CDR3 is 12 amino acids. V dropped 4 bases and J dropped 2 bases, with 3 bases sitting between them. Germline CDR1 and CDR2: SEHNR and FQNEAQ (reference sequence). CDR3 sequence (DNA): TGTGCCAGCAGCTCGACTGGAAACACCATATATTAT. Residues: CASSSTGNTIYY.

This clonotype was recorded a few times. V is TRBV10-1 and J is TRBJ1-1; D unclear. This CDR3 is built from 16 residues. Trimming pared 4 bases from V and 0 bases from J, leaving 15 bases between. CDR1 and CDR2 from the germline V gene are WNHNN and SYGVQD (reference sequence). The CDR3 is CASSANPTPLNTEAFF. Written as DNA, the CDR3 is TGCGCCAGCAGTGCAAACCCGACACCCTTGAACACTGAAGCTTTCTTT.

This clonotype was seen a few times. The V gene is TRBV6-1, the J gene TRBJ1-6; D is undetermined. This CDR3 is 13 amino acids long. V was trimmed by 3 bases and J by 10 bases, leaving 10 bases between them. The germline V gene has CDR1 MNHNS and CDR2 SASEGT. The CDR3 DNA is TGTGCCAGCAGTGATTCATTTAACTCACCCCTCCACTTT. Translated, it gives CASSDSFNSPLHF.

V and J are TRBV5-5 and TRBJ2-3; D remains unclear. This CDR3 region has 14 residues. Between the trimmed V and J ends, which lost 5 bases and 1 base, there was a span of 11 bases. Germline values: CDR1 SGHKS, CDR2 YYEKEE (reference sequence). The CDR3 DNA reads TGTGCCAGCAGTCCGGAACTGGGCACAGATACGCAGTATTTT. Its protein is CASSPELGTDTQYF.

Notes on this clonotype: A much larger clone is a single base away; this may be a read error. J is TRBJ2-7 and V is TRBV4-1; the match to TRBD2 covers 7 bases. From germline, CDR1 is MGHRA and CDR2 YSYEKL. With 1 base clipped from V and 11 bases from J, the junction kept 11 bases outside the gene matches. This CDR3 has 14 residues. The CDR3 DNA is TGCGCCAGCAGCCAAGGAAAAGGCCTTGGACTAGAGTACTTC. Its protein product is CASSQGKGLGLEYF.

This clonotype was found once. The germline gene is not matched at one end of the junction; a read error may be the cause. J is TRBJ2-4 and V is TRBV11-1; D possibly matches TRBD1 or TRBD2 (5 bases each). From germline, CDR1 is SGHAT and CDR2 FQDESV (reference sequence). The CDR3 spans 14 residues. The CDR3 is CASSLGRELNIQYF. Here the CDR3 DNA reads TGTGCAAGCAGCTTAGGCAGGGAGCTGAACATTCAGTACTTC.